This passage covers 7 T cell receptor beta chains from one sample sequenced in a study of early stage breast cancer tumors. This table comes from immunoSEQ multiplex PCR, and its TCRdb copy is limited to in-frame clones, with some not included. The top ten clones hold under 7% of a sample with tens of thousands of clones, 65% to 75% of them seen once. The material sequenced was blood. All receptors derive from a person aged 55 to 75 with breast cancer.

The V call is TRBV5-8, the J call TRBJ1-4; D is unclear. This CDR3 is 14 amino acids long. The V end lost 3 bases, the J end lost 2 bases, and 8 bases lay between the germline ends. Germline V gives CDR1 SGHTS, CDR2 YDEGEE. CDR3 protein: CASSSRTTNEKLFF. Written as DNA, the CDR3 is TGTGCCAGCAGCTCAAGGACTACTAATGAAAAACTGTTTTTT.

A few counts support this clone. CDR3 residues: CASSPKVGPSNTEAFF. The CDR3 bases are TGTGCCAGCTCACCGAAAGTAGGACCCTCGAACACTGAAGCTTTCTTT. The V and J genes are TRBV18 and TRBJ1-1, with D unclear. In germline, CDR1 is KGHSH, CDR2 LQKENI. The CDR3 runs to 16 residues. V was clipped by 3 bases and J by 1 base, with 15 bases between them.

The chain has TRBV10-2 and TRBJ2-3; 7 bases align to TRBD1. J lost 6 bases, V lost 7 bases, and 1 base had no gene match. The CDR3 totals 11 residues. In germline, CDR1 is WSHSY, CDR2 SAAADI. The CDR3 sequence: CASTRGDTQYF. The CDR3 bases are TGCGCCAGCACCAGGGGGGATACGCAGTATTTT.

The CDR3 DNA sequence: TGTGCCAGCTCACCACGGGGAGCGGGAGAGACCCAGTACTTC. This translates into CASSPRGAGETQYF. V usage is TRBV18 and J usage is TRBJ2-5; a weak D match, TRBD2 (6 bases). V lost 1 base to trimming and J lost 4 bases, with 10 bases between them. This CDR3 has 14 amino acids. The germline V gene encodes CDR1 KGHSH and CDR2 LQKENI.

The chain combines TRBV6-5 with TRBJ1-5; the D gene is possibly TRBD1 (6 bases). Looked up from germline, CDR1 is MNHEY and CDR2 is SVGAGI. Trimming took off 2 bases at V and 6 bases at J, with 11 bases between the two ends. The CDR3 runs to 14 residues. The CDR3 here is CASSYGRGIQPQHF. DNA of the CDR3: TGTGCCAGCAGTTACGGCAGGGGTATTCAGCCCCAGCATTTT.

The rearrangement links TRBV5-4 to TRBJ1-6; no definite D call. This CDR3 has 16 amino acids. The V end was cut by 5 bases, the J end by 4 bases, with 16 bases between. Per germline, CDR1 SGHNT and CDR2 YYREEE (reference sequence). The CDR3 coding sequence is TGTGCCAGCAGAAGCCCCGACGCGGGGTATAATTCACCCCTCCACTTT. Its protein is CASRSPDAGYNSPLHF.

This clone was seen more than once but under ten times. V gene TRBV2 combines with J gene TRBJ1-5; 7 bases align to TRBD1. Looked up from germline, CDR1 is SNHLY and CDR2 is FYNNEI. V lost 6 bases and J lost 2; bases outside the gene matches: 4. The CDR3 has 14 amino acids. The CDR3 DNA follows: TGTGCCAGCAGAGGACAGGTGGGCAATCAGCCCCAGCATTTT. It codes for CASRGQVGNQPQHF.